This T cell receptor beta chain comes out of a study of monozygotic twins with cystic fibrosis. Study-level findings and limits: The repertoire was suggested to be naive-dominated, clonality median about 0.009.

CDR1 is SGDLS and CDR2 is YYNGEE in the germline V gene. The CDR3 runs 16 residues. The V and J ends lost 2 bases and 0 bases respectively, with 14 bases between them. Notes on this clone: Its target is unknown.

The protocol was immunoSEQ multiplex PCR, while the TCRdb copy is restricted to in-frame clones and leaves out a portion. The sample lists 35,000 or so clones, about 87% occurring once. This chain uses TRBV9 with TRBJ1-1; weak D call: TRBD1 (5 bases). Sequenced input: blood. The source of this sequence is a girl aged 2 to 10 with cystic fibrosis. Written as DNA, the CDR3 is TGTGCCAGCAGCGTTAGGGTCGAGGACATGAACACTGAAGCTTTCTTT. It is translated as CASSVRVEDMNTEAFF. Together with reference TRBV9 and TRBJ1-1, the CDR3 gives the full variable domain: DSGVTQTPKHLITATGQRVTLRCSPRSGDLSVYWYQQSLDQGLQFLIQYYNGEERAKGNILERFSAQQFPDLHSELNLSSLELGDSALYFCASSVRVEDMNTEAFFGQGTRLTVV.